One sample yielded the 16 T cell receptor beta chains listed below, sequenced in a study of blood T cell repertoires in COVID-19. The table came from immunoSEQ multiplex PCR; TCRdb's copy has only in-frame clones and leaves some out. The table has roughly 90,000 clones, about nine tenths seen once. Specimen: peripheral blood. The receptors originated from a human donor with active COVID-19. The donor label of this sample is uncertain.

The gene calls are TRBV5-6 and TRBJ2-5; TRBD1 agrees at 7 bases. CDR1 SGHDT and CDR2 YYEEEE come from the germline V gene. This CDR3 is 16 amino acids long. V shed 0 bases and J 3 bases; nucleotides not matched to a gene: 8. The CDR3 protein is CASSLENIGTEETQYF. As DNA, the CDR3 is TGTGCCAGCAGCTTGGAAAACATCGGGACAGAAGAGACCCAGTACTTC.

The chain is built from TRBV2 and TRBJ2-7; D remains ambiguous. Germline CDR1 reads SNHLY; CDR2 reads FYNNEI. The germline V and J ends were trimmed by 4 bases and 1 base, with 5 bases remaining between them. This CDR3 region has 12 residues. The CDR3 DNA follows: TGTGCCAGCAGTGCGGTGTCCTACGAGCAGTACTTC. Translated, it gives CASSAVSYEQYF.

CDR3 in DNA: TGTGCCAGCAGTGGGACAGGGACTTGGAGGTACCACTACGAGCAGTACTTC. Amino acids: CASSGTGTWRYHYEQYF. This rearrangement joins TRBV28 to TRBJ2-7, with TRBD1 matching over 9 bases. Germline V gene sequence: CDR1 MDHEN, CDR2 SYDVKM. The CDR3 sequence is 17 residues long. V trimming: 5 bases; J trimming: 3 bases; junction bases outside the gene matches: 14. Full variable domain (outside the CDR3, taken from reference TRBV28 and TRBJ2-7): DVKVTQSSRYLVKRTGEKVFLECVQDMDHENMFWYRQDPGLGLRLIYFSYDVKMKEKGDIPEGYSVSREKKERFSLILESASTNQTSMYLCASSGTGTWRYHYEQYFGPGTRLTVT.

This clone was found once. The V gene is TRBV27, the J gene TRBJ1-1; 7 bases fit TRBD1. Germline V gene sequence: CDR1 MNHEY, CDR2 SMNVEV (reference sequence). The CDR3 extends over 15 amino acids. The junction had 9 bases not matched to a gene; V was cut back by 8 bases and J by 0 bases. CDR3 in amino acids: CASPKNRGLNTEAFF. The CDR3 coding sequence is TGTGCCAGCCCTAAGAACAGGGGATTGAACACTGAAGCTTTCTTT.

This chain connects TRBV29-1 to TRBJ1-2, with 7 bases aligning to TRBD1. Germline loops: CDR1 SQVTM, CDR2 ANQGSEA. The CDR3 extends over 12 amino acids. Trimming took 4 bases from V and 8 from J; bases not matched to a gene: 7. CDR3 nucleotides: TGCAGCGTTGTGACAGGGAACGGAGGCTACACCTTC. It translates to CSVVTGNGGYTF. Complete variable domain (other parts from reference TRBV29-1 and TRBJ1-2): SAVISQKPSRDICQRGTSLTIQCQVDSQVTMMFWYRQQPGQSLTLIATANQGSEATYESGFVIDKFPISRPNLTFSTLTVSNMSPEDSSIYLCSVVTGNGGYTFGSGTRLTVV.

The V and J genes are TRBV18 and TRBJ1-3; D ambiguous. The V gene's germline CDR1 is KGHSH and CDR2 LQKENI. V dropped 3 bases and J dropped 1 base, with 10 bases sitting between them. The CDR3 length is 15 residues. The CDR3 sequence: CASSPSSLSGNTIYF. The CDR3 DNA sequence: TGTGCCAGCTCACCTTCGTCCCTATCTGGAAACACCATATATTTT.

The chain couples TRBV6-2 or TRBV6-3 to TRBJ1-1, with unresolved D. CDR3 length: 13 amino acids. V dropped 2 bases and J dropped 0 bases, with 4 bases sitting between them. Per germline, CDR1 MNHEY and CDR2 SVGEGT. Written as DNA, the CDR3 is TGTGCCAGCAGTTACCCGGTGAACACTGAAGCTTTCTTT. Its translation is CASSYPVNTEAFF.

V and J are TRBV7-9 and TRBJ2-2; D remains unclear. CDR1 and CDR2 from the germline V gene are SEHNR and FQNEAQ (reference sequence). With 1 base removed from V and 3 bases from J, the gap between germline ends came to 6 bases. The CDR3 has 14 residues. The CDR3 bases are TGTGCCAGCAGCTTAGAGCTCGACACCGGGGAGCTGTTTTTT. Translation: CASSLELDTGELFF.

V is TRBV19 and J is TRBJ2-3; D not resolved. From germline, CDR1 is LNHDA and CDR2 SQIVND (reference sequence). The V end lost 5 bases, the J end lost 4 bases, and 7 bases lay between the germline ends. The CDR3 is made up of 12 amino acids. CDR3 sequence: CASSPPADTQYF. In nucleotides, the CDR3 is TGTGCCAGTAGTCCCCCCGCAGATACGCAGTATTTT. Filled out from reference TRBV19 and TRBJ2-3, the complete variable domain reads DGGITQSPKYLFRKEGQNVTLSCEQNLNHDAMYWYRQDPGQGLRLIYYSQIVNDFQKGDIAEGYSVSREKKESFPLTVTSAQKNPTAFYLCASSPPADTQYFGPGTRLTVL.

The chain couples TRBV6-4 to TRBJ2-3; D might be TRBD2 (6 bases). CDR3 length equals 14 residues. V lost 3 bases, J lost 6 bases, and 13 bases lay in between. CDR1 is MRHNA, CDR2 SNTAGT, per germline. The CDR3 sequence: CASSEVYGGDTQYF. The CDR3 DNA reads as TGTGCCAGCAGTGAAGTGTACGGAGGGGATACGCAGTATTTT.

The chain links TRBV4-3 to TRBJ1-2, with TRBD1 matching 7 bases. This CDR3 comprises 16 residues. Germline lookup yields CDR1 LGHNA and CDR2 YSLEER. Unmatched junction bases numbered 11, after V lost 1 base and J lost 6 bases. CDR3 bases: TGCGCCAGCAGCCAAGGAGTGGGGCAGGGGGTCGATGGCTACACCTTC. This translates into CASSQGVGQGVDGYTF.

The chain combines TRBV9 with TRBJ2-5; D unresolved. Per the germline V gene, CDR1 is SGDLS and CDR2 is YYNGEE. This CDR3 has 14 residues. Trimming shortened V by 0 bases and J by 2 bases, and 8 bases separated the two germline ends. CDR3 region: CASSVDRSQETQYF. The CDR3 DNA reads TGTGCCAGCAGCGTAGATCGCAGTCAAGAGACCCAGTACTTC.

This sequence joins TRBV24-1 and TRBJ1-5; 9 nucleotides match TRBD1. This CDR3 contains 18 residues. J was trimmed by 4 bases and V by 1 base; bases with no gene match: 10. Germline values: CDR1 KGHDR, CDR2 SFDVKD. The CDR3, as DNA: TGTGCCACCAGTGATTTCGCTACAGGGGGCGCAAAGAATCAGCCCCAGCATTTT. This gives the protein CATSDFATGGAKNQPQHF.

This chain uses TRBV6-5 with TRBJ2-7, with D maybe TRBD1 (5 bases). CDR1 is MNHEY and CDR2 is SVGAGI in the germline V gene. The length of the CDR3 is 16 residues. Trimming cost V 3 bases and J 2 bases, with 17 bases left between them. CDR3 in amino acids: CASSYTTGELPYEQYF. The CDR3, as DNA: TGTGCCAGCAGTTATACTACAGGTGAACTCCCCTACGAGCAGTACTTC.

This chain uses TRBV10-3 with TRBJ1-6, with D tentatively TRBD1 (5 bases). The V end was cut by 3 bases, the J end by 10 bases, with 13 bases between. The CDR3 length is 14 residues. In germline, CDR1 is ENHRY, CDR2 SYGVKD. The CDR3 loop reads CAISDPGGGSPLHF. DNA of the CDR3: TGTGCCATCAGTGACCCGGGGGGAGGGTCACCCCTCCACTTT.

This clone was seen only once. The genes are TRBV3-1 (or the pseudogene TRBV3-2) and TRBJ1-2, with D possibly being TRBD1 (5 bases). Germline CDR1 reads LGHDT; CDR2 reads YNNKEL (reference sequence). V lost 0 bases and J lost 7, with 15 bases in between. The CDR3 has 15 amino acids. CDR3 DNA sequence: TGTGCCAGCAGCCAAGATATTCAGGGACTCAGTGGCTACACCTTC. Encoded protein: CASSQDIQGLSGYTF.